These 8 T cell receptor beta chains were sequenced from one sample in a study of blood T cells in healthy people across ages. The second PCR ran about 6 to 12 cycles with a sample-barcoded 5' primer and J-beta primers. MiXCR, applied by TCRdb to the 5' RACE reads, yields one record per CDR3 protein. The sample shows 780,000 or so distinct CDR3 sequences, roughly 50% of them seen only once. Material: blood. The receptors here all came from a man aged 35 to 55 in good health.

The chain joins TRBV12-3 or TRBV12-4 to TRBJ2-3; D might be TRBD2 (6 bases). V gave up 3 bases and J gave up 6 bases, with 19 bases separating them. The CDR3 covers 16 residues. The CDR3: CASSFVRGTHTDTQYF. DNA for the CDR3: TGTGCCAGCAGTTTCGTGCGGGGAACCCACACGGATACGCAGTATTTT.

Note on this clonotype: Mismatch with germline at one junction end may stem from a read error. The rearrangement links TRBV27 to TRBJ2-1, with D unresolved. CDR3 length: 14 residues. Looked up from germline, CDR1 is MNHEY and CDR2 is SMNVEV (reference sequence). The CDR3 nucleotides are TGTGCCAGCAGTTACCAGAGCTCCTTCAATGAGCAGTTCTTC. Amino acids: CASSYQSSFNEQFF.

V and J are TRBV6-2 or TRBV6-3 and TRBJ2-7; weak D call: TRBD2 (6 bases). CDR3 length: 14 amino acids. CDR1 is MNHEY and CDR2 is SVGEGT in the germline V gene. Trimming shortened V by 4 bases and J by 2 bases, and 12 bases separated the two germline ends. The CDR3 DNA is TGTGCCAGCAGTTTGCCGGGAGTGCCCTACGAGCAGTACTTC. Encoded protein: CASSLPGVPYEQYF.

The table lists this clonotype with a count of one. V usage is TRBV12-3 or TRBV12-4 and J usage is TRBJ1-4; D gene uncertain. Trimming removed 5 bases from V and 8 bases from J, with 15 bases in between. The CDR3 has 14 amino acids. CDR3 sequence reads: CASSTGSLGEKLFF. The CDR3 DNA reads as TGTGCCAGCAGTACGGGCTCCTTAGGAGAAAAACTGTTTTTT.

The chain combines TRBV20-1 with TRBJ2-5, with TRBD2 matching over 9 bases. The end of the DNA is better explained by TRBJ2-7, so the J call may be wrong. The germline CDR1 and CDR2 sequences are DFQATT and SNEGSKA (reference sequence). CDR3 length: 14 amino acids. In DNA, the CDR3 is TGCAGTGCTGGAGTTGGCGGGAGGGCCGCCGAGCAGTACTTC. The encoded protein is CSAGVGGRAAEQYF.

The rearrangement uses TRBV15 and TRBJ2-7, with TRBD2 as a possible D gene (5 bases). V shed 4 bases and J shed 7 bases, with 14 bases lying between them. There are 13 residues in the CDR3. Per the germline V gene, CDR1 is LNHNV and CDR2 is YYDKDF (reference sequence). The CDR3 nucleotides read TGTGCCACCAGCAACGATGCCAGCGGTGAGCAGTACTTC. This translates into CATSNDASGEQYF.

Here the CDR3 DNA reads TGCAGTGCCAACGCGGGACAGGGGGGCAATGAGCAGTTCTTC. It codes for CSANAGQGGNEQFF. This sequence joins TRBV20-1 and TRBJ2-1, with 11 bases lining up with TRBD1. Trimming at V came to 6 bases and at J to 6 bases, leaving 7 bases not matched to a gene. Per germline, CDR1 DFQATT and CDR2 SNEGSKA (reference sequence). The CDR3 runs to 14 residues.

This clonotype was seen only a few times. The rearrangement joins TRBV6-5 to TRBJ1-5; D is unresolved. The ends were cut back, 6 bases at V and 1 base at J, with 10 bases in the middle. CDR3 length: 14 amino acids. Per the germline V gene, CDR1 is MNHEY and CDR2 is SVGAGI. In DNA form, the CDR3 reads TGTGCCAGCAGCCCCGTAGGCAGCAATCAGCCCCAGCATTTT. Protein sequence: CASSPVGSNQPQHF.